The sequence of this TCR beta chain was determined in a study of T cell clonality in common variable immunodeficiency. Of note for this clone: The CDR3 end falls 3 residues outside the read, so it is completed with the germline J gene.

Some clones are missing from TCRdb's copy, which holds only in-frame ones; the method was immunoSEQ multiplex PCR. The sample presents 50,000 to 65,000 clones, none singletons. V was shortened by 4 bases and J by 2 bases, with 12 bases between the two germline ends. The CDR3 runs to 15 residues. From germline, CDR1 is SGHAT and CDR2 FQNNGV. Patients and controls were mostly of Caucasian heritage. Each donor provided roughly 5 to 8 ml of heparinized whole blood. The sample taken for sequencing was peripheral blood mononuclear cells. This receptor was identified in a person aged 18 to 69 in good health. The chain is built from TRBV11-2 and TRBJ2-1; the D is unclear. The DNA read from the CDR3 is TGTGCCAGCAGCTCAACCGCGGCGGCCTACAATGAG. Its translation is CASSSTAAAYNE. The CDR3 as a whole reads CASSSTAAAYNEQFF.